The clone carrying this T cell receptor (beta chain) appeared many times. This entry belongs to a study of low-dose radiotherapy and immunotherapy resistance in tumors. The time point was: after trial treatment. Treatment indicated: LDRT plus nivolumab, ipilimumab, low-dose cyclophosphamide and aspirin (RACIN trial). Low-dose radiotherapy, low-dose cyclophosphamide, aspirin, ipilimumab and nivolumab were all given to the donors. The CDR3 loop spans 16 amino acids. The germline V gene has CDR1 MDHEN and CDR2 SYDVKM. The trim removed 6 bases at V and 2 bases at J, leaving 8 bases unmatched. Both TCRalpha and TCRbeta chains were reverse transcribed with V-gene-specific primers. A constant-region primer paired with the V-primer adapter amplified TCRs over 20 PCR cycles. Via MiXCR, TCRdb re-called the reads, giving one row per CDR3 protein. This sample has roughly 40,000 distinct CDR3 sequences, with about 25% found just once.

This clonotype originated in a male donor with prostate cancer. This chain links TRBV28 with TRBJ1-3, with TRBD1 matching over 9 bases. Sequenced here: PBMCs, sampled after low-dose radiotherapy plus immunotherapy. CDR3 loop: CASRPWDRAAGNTIYF. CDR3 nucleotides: TGTGCCAGCAGACCATGGGACAGGGCGGCTGGAAACACCATATATTTT. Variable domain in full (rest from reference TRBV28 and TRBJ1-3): DVKVTQSSRYLVKRTGEKVFLECVQDMDHENMFWYRQDPGLGLRLIYFSYDVKMKEKGDIPEGYSVSREKKERFSLILESASTNQTSMYLCASRPWDRAAGNTIYFGEGSWLTVV.